This T cell receptor beta chain comes out of a study of regulatory T cells in long-lasting Graves disease. Building the TCR beta libraries relied on iRepertoire HTBI primers, and CDR3 regions underwent Arm-PCR. MiXCR, applied by TCRdb to the multiplex PCR reads, yields one record per CDR3 protein. The profile shows 500,000 to 700,000 distinct CDR3 sequences, approximately 31% of them singletons. The time point here: persistent/refractory GD, antithyroid drugs over 5 years with positive TRAb. PBMCs were the source of the RNA used for TCR sequencing. Approximately 9 milliliters of peripheral blood went into EDTA tubes. Study results and caveats: Samples came from peripheral blood alone, without thyroid tissue. Segments TRBV28, TRBJ1-2 and TRBJ2-5 showed preferential usage in persistent disease.

This clonotype has a count of ten or more. As yet, its antigen is unknown. The CDR3 contains 14 residues. V was pared by 5 bases and J by 7 bases, with 10 bases of the junction left unmatched. The rearrangement uses TRBV12-3 or TRBV12-4 and TRBJ1-2; 7 nucleotides match TRBD1. The sequences come from peripheral blood mononuclear cells (PBMCs), collected when the disease was refractory, from a patient treated with antithyroid drugs. This TCR was recovered from a female donor with Graves disease. The CDR3 here is CASSHRGPFLGYTF. DNA of the CDR3: TGTGCCAGCAGTCACAGGGGCCCTTTTCTTGGCTACACCTTC.